The 32 T cell receptor beta chains presented below share a single source sample, sequenced in a study of cytomegalovirus exposure and HLA in healthy donors. Primers: 60 Vbeta forward and 13 Jbeta reverse. Measured with immunoSEQ multiplex PCR; TCRdb has only the in-frame clones, and not every one. Among about 160,000 clones listed, about 75% were seen once. Material: PBMCs. The receptors shown here come from a female donor in good health and CMV-seronegative.

V and J are TRBV5-1 and TRBJ2-7; 14 positions match TRBD2. The germline V gene encodes CDR1 SGHRS and CDR2 YFSETQ. Trimming cost V 0 bases and J 5 bases; bases outside gene matches: 10. The length of the CDR3 is 18 residues. In DNA, the CDR3 is TGCGCCAGCAGCTTGGGACTAGCGGGAGGGACCCTGGCTGACGAGCAGTACTTC. Amino acids: CASSLGLAGGTLADEQYF.

This rearrangement joins TRBV5-4 to TRBJ2-3; 8 bases align to TRBD2. V shed 4 bases, J shed 2 bases, and the junction held 6 bases outside the gene matches. Per the germline V gene, CDR1 is SGHNT and CDR2 is YYREEE (reference sequence). This CDR3 is 15 amino acids long. Here the CDR3 DNA reads TGTGCCAGCAGCGGAACTAGCGGATTCACAGATACGCAGTATTTT. It yields the protein CASSGTSGFTDTQYF.

The chain uses TRBV7-8 and TRBJ1-3; TRBD1 agrees at 12 bases. The V and J ends lost 4 bases and 4 bases, in that order; junction bases with no gene match: 8. The CDR3 length is 17 residues. Germline values: CDR1 SGHVS, CDR2 FQNEAQ. This CDR3 is CASSSGQGASGGNTIYF. In DNA form, the CDR3 reads TGTGCCAGCAGCTCGGGACAGGGGGCGTCAGGAGGAAACACCATATATTTT.

This clone was recorded a few times. The rearrangement joins TRBV5-5 to TRBJ1-3, with 7 bases aligning to TRBD1. This CDR3 has 17 residues. With V trimmed by 4 bases and J by 0 bases, 10 bases remained unmatched. The germline V gene has CDR1 SGHKS and CDR2 YYEKEE (reference sequence). The CDR3 region is CASSVPGQSSSGNTIYF. In DNA form, the CDR3 reads TGTGCCAGCAGCGTACCGGGACAGTCAAGCTCTGGAAACACCATATATTTT.

The chain employs TRBV15 and TRBJ2-2; 10 bases are shared with TRBD2. Germline trimming cut 1 base from V and 1 base from J; bases unmatched to any gene: 0. The CDR3 has 16 amino acids. CDR1 and CDR2 (germline): LNHNV, YYDKDF (reference sequence). CDR3 amino acids: CATSRGTSGNTGELFF. CDR3 in DNA: TGTGCCACCAGCAGAGGGACTAGCGGGAACACCGGGGAGCTGTTTTTT.

In this sample, this clone turned up once. The V and J genes are TRBV28 and TRBJ2-4; 8 bases are a match to TRBD1. Germline V CDR1 and CDR2: MDHEN, SYDVKM. CDR3 length: 16 residues. V lost 5 bases and J lost 1; bases outside the gene matches: 7. The CDR3 nucleotides are TGTGCCAGCAGTCCCAGGACAGGGCTGGCCAAAAACATTCAGTACTTC. It is translated as CASSPRTGLAKNIQYF.

The chain combines TRBV29-1 with TRBJ1-6, with 7 bases identical to TRBD1. The CDR3 covers 14 residues. CDR1 SQVTM and CDR2 ANQGSEA come from the germline V gene. Unmatched junction bases numbered 7, after V lost 6 bases and J lost 5 bases. As DNA, the CDR3 is TGCAGCGTAGGGGACAGCGGCGATAATTCACCCCTCCACTTT. Residues: CSVGDSGDNSPLHF.

The chain is built from TRBV21-1 and TRBJ2-3; the table's D call of TRBD2 was not tested on the DNA. TRBV21-1 is an annotated pseudogene. This CDR3 region has 19 residues. The CDR3 region is CASSKEQRSGGLYTDTQYF. The CDR3 region has the DNA TGTGCCAGCAGCAAAGAACAAAGGAGCGGGGGGCTGTACACAGATACGCAGTATTTT.

This clone was counted only a few times. This chain joins TRBV6-1 and TRBJ2-3; 12 nucleotides agree with TRBD1. The V segment lost 5 bases and the J segment 4 bases; nucleotides outside the gene matches: 4. The germline V gene has CDR1 MNHNS and CDR2 SASEGT. The CDR3 totals 15 residues. The CDR3 region is CASSHGTGGPDTQYF. CDR3 DNA: TGTGCCAGCAGTCACGGGACAGGGGGCCCAGATACGCAGTATTTT.

This clone showed up just once. V is TRBV5-1 and J is TRBJ2-1, with D possibly being TRBD2 (6 bases). Germline V CDR1 and CDR2: SGHRS, YFSETQ. CDR3 size: 16 residues. Between the trimmed V and J ends, which lost 2 bases and 5 bases, there was a span of 17 bases. Here the CDR3 DNA reads TGCGCCAGCAGCTTAACGACTAGGGCGCAGGACAATGAGCAGTTCTTC. This codes for CASSLTTRAQDNEQFF.

This clone was observed a handful of times. V and J are TRBV6-5 and TRBJ2-7; 11 bases line up with TRBD1. Germline CDR1 is MNHEY and CDR2 is SVGAGI. The CDR3 has 14 amino acids. V dropped 6 bases and J dropped 4; count of bases not matched to a gene: 5. The CDR3 protein is CASRPDRGQYEQYF. The DNA of the CDR3 is TGTGCCAGCAGACCGGACAGGGGGCAATACGAGCAGTACTTC.

The gene calls are TRBV7-9 and TRBJ1-2; unclear D gene. The V end lost 5 bases, the J end lost 3 bases, and 22 bases lay between the germline ends. The length of the CDR3 is 17 residues. CDR1 is SEHNR, CDR2 FQNEAQ, per germline (reference sequence). Here the CDR3 DNA reads TGTGCCAGCAGCCAAACTGGACTGACTTTTCCAGACTATGGCTACACCTTC. Amino acid sequence: CASSQTGLTFPDYGYTF.

The DNA for the CDR3 is TGTGCCAGCAGCTTGTTCCAGCCCCGGCTAGCGGGGAACGAGCAGTACTTC. Amino acid sequence: CASSLFQPRLAGNEQYF. V gene TRBV7-8 combines with J gene TRBJ2-7; 9 nucleotides agree with TRBD2. Germline trimming cut 3 bases from V and 5 bases from J; bases unmatched to any gene: 14. The length of the CDR3 is 17 residues. Germline loops: CDR1 SGHVS, CDR2 FQNEAQ.

The chain has TRBV7-2 and TRBJ2-1; 9 nucleotides line up with TRBD2. With 3 bases clipped from V and 4 bases from J, the junction kept 4 bases outside the gene matches. The CDR3 loop spans 15 amino acids. From germline, CDR1 is SGHTA and CDR2 FQGNSA. This CDR3 is CASSFRLAGYNEQFF. CDR3 in DNA: TGTGCCAGCAGCTTTCGGCTAGCGGGATACAATGAGCAGTTCTTC.

The chain links TRBV11-2 to TRBJ1-6, with D possibly being TRBD1 (5 bases). Germline CDR1 is SGHAT and CDR2 is FQNNGV. CDR3 size: 15 residues. V dropped 5 bases and J dropped 7 bases, with 15 bases sitting between them. The CDR3 protein is CASSPRQRLNSPLHF. CDR3 in DNA: TGTGCCAGCAGCCCCCGACAGCGTTTGAATTCACCCCTCCACTTT.

This clone was counted once. This sample also contains other DNA sequences that code for the same CDR3. The chain combines TRBV4-3 with TRBJ1-4; D might be TRBD1 (6 bases). CDR1 and CDR2 (germline): LGHNA, YSLEER. The CDR3 covers 14 residues. Trimming cost V 1 base and J 3 bases, with 6 bases left between them. The CDR3: CASSQGTANEKLFF. The CDR3 nucleotides are TGCGCCAGCAGCCAAGGGACAGCTAATGAAAAACTGTTTTTT.

V gene TRBV27 combines with J gene TRBJ1-3, with a tentative D call TRBD1 (5 bases). Trimming removed 3 bases at V and 4 bases at J, with 13 bases between. This CDR3 comprises 15 residues. Germline CDR1 and CDR2: MNHEY and SMNVEV (reference sequence). The CDR3 loop is CASSLEGTAGNTIYF. The CDR3 region has the DNA TGTGCCAGCAGTTTGGAGGGGACCGCCGGAAACACCATATATTTT.

The chain joins TRBV10-3 to TRBJ1-4; D is uncertain. The CDR3 extends over 12 amino acids. Germline assignment: CDR1 ENHRY and CDR2 SYGVKD. V gave up 10 bases and J gave up 4 bases, with 10 bases separating them. The CDR3 sequence: CATARSNEKLFF. The CDR3 nucleotides read TGTGCCACCGCCCGTAGTAATGAAAAACTGTTTTTT.

Only one count was recorded for this clone. This rearrangement joins TRBV7-9 to TRBJ1-2; D might be TRBD1 (6 bases). CDR1 and CDR2 (germline): SEHNR, FQNEAQ (reference sequence). The CDR3 is 13 residues long. With 5 bases removed from V and 8 bases from J, the gap between germline ends came to 15 bases. The CDR3 sequence: CASSQGTNRGYTF. CDR3 DNA sequence: TGTGCCAGCAGCCAGGGGACAAATCGCGGCTACACCTTC.

The chain is built from TRBV28 and TRBJ1-4; a possible D gene is TRBD1 (6 bases). Germline values: CDR1 MDHEN, CDR2 SYDVKM. This CDR3 comprises 15 residues. V was trimmed by 5 bases and J by 8 bases, leaving 18 bases between them. The CDR3 bases are TGTGCCAGCAGTCCTCCGGGTGGGGGCGAAGAAAAACTGTTTTTT. Its protein is CASSPPGGGEEKLFF.

The V call is TRBV30, the J call TRBJ2-4; 8 positions match TRBD2. V dropped 2 bases and J dropped 5; count of bases not matched to a gene: 14. CDR3 length: 17 amino acids. CDR1 and CDR2 from the germline V gene are GTSNPN and SVGIG (reference sequence). CDR3 sequence reads: CAWSISGASGSQNIQYF. CDR3 DNA: TGTGCCTGGAGTATCTCTGGGGCTAGCGGGTCTCAAAACATTCAGTACTTC.

This clone turned up a few times. V is TRBV30 and J is TRBJ2-7, with D possibly being TRBD2 (6 bases). Trimming shortened V by 8 bases and J by 0 bases, and 14 bases separated the two germline ends. This CDR3 region has 13 residues. In germline, CDR1 is GTSNPN, CDR2 SVGIG (reference sequence). CDR3 coding DNA: TGTGCCGGGGAGGACGGATCCTCCTACGAGCAGTACTTC. This sequence encodes CAGEDGSSYEQYF.

In this sample, this clone turned up a few times. V usage is TRBV5-4 and J usage is TRBJ1-1, with 8 bases aligning to TRBD1. Germline CDR1 is SGHNT and CDR2 is YYREEE (reference sequence). The CDR3 extends over 13 amino acids. Trimming at V came to 3 bases and at J to 4 bases, leaving 2 bases not matched to a gene. In DNA, the CDR3 is TGTGCCAGCAGCTCCCAGGGGGCCACTGAAGCTTTCTTT. It codes for CASSSQGATEAFF.

This clone showed up just once. This rearrangement joins TRBV7-3 to TRBJ2-3; no clear D gene. Germline loops: CDR1 SGHTA, CDR2 FQGTGA. Trimming removed 1 base at V and 4 bases at J, with 6 bases between. This CDR3 has 13 amino acids. In DNA form, the CDR3 reads TGTGCCAGCAGCTTAATGGGCTCAGATACGCAGTATTTT. Encoded protein: CASSLMGSDTQYF.

This chain's CDR3 is CASRRETGAVETQYF. The CDR3 bases are TGCGCCAGCAGGCGGGAGACCGGGGCGGTAGAGACCCAGTACTTC. J is TRBJ2-5 and V is TRBV5-1; 7 nucleotides match TRBD2. This CDR3 has 15 residues. Per germline, CDR1 SGHRS and CDR2 YFSETQ. The junction had 11 bases not matched to a gene; V was cut back by 5 bases and J by 4 bases. Variable domain in full (rest from reference TRBV5-1 and TRBJ2-5): KAGVTQTPRYLIKTRGQQVTLSCSPISGHRSVSWYQQTPGQGLQFLFEYFSETQRNKGNFPGRFSGRQFSNSRSEMNVSTLELGDSALYLCASRRETGAVETQYFGPGTRLLVL.

The V call is TRBV19, the J call TRBJ1-5; D is possibly TRBD1 (5 bases). V was trimmed by 5 bases and J by 6 bases, leaving 11 bases between them. Germline V gene data show CDR1 as LNHDA and CDR2 as SQIVND (reference sequence). This CDR3 is built from 13 residues. The CDR3 DNA reads TGTGCCAGTAGTCTCAGGGTAGTTCAGCCCCAGCATTTT. Translation gives CASSLRVVQPQHF.

Comments on this clone: Other nucleotide sequences in the sample specify the same CDR3. This chain joins TRBV19 and TRBJ1-1, with a tentative D call TRBD1 (5 bases). Germline lookup yields CDR1 LNHDA and CDR2 SQIVND (reference sequence). The germline V and J ends were trimmed by 1 base and 3 bases, with 9 bases remaining between them. The CDR3 covers 14 residues. This CDR3 is CASSIVARDTEAFF. CDR3 bases: TGTGCCAGTAGTATAGTTGCCAGGGACACTGAAGCTTTCTTT.

The chain uses TRBV6-6 and TRBJ1-1; 7 bases align to TRBD1. CDR1 and CDR2 from the germline V gene are MNHNY and SVGAGI (reference sequence). V shed 2 bases and J 4 bases; nucleotides not matched to a gene: 4. CDR3 size: 14 residues. CDR3 DNA: TGTGCCAGCAGTTACGGGACAGAGGGCACTGAAGCTTTCTTT. Amino acid sequence: CASSYGTEGTEAFF.

This chain connects TRBV27 to TRBJ1-2; 7 bases agree with TRBD1. The trim removed 1 base at V and 6 bases at J, leaving 2 bases unmatched. Germline CDR1 and CDR2: MNHEY and SMNVEV (reference sequence). The CDR3 spans 13 residues. CDR3 DNA: TGTGCCAGCAGTTTATTAGGGGGCGATGGCTACACCTTC. Its protein product is CASSLLGGDGYTF.

This clone was detected once. The chain recombines TRBV2 with TRBJ1-5; D is ambiguous. CDR1 SNHLY and CDR2 FYNNEI come from the germline V gene. The V and J ends lost 3 bases and 6 bases respectively, with 15 bases between them. The CDR3 runs 15 residues. CDR3 sequence reads: CASSDGQLNSQPQHF. DNA of the CDR3: TGTGCCAGCAGTGATGGGCAGTTGAATTCTCAGCCCCAGCATTTT.

The rearrangement joins TRBV15 to TRBJ1-5, with 11 bases matching TRBD1. The CDR3 length is 16 residues. CDR1 and CDR2 from the germline V gene are LNHNV and YYDKDF (reference sequence). Trimming removed 1 base from V and 8 bases from J; junction bases left unmatched: 7. The CDR3 sequence is CATSRVGRDRGKPQHF. The CDR3 coding sequence is TGTGCCACCAGCAGAGTCGGGCGGGACAGGGGGAAGCCCCAGCATTTT.

V is TRBV27 and J is TRBJ2-2; D is unresolved. The CDR3 consists of 15 residues. V gave up 1 base and J gave up 0 bases, with 6 bases separating them. The germline CDR1 and CDR2 sequences are MNHEY and SMNVEV (reference sequence). DNA of the CDR3: TGTGCCAGCAGTTTATACCCGGCGAACACCGGGGAGCTGTTTTTT. Translation: CASSLYPANTGELFF.